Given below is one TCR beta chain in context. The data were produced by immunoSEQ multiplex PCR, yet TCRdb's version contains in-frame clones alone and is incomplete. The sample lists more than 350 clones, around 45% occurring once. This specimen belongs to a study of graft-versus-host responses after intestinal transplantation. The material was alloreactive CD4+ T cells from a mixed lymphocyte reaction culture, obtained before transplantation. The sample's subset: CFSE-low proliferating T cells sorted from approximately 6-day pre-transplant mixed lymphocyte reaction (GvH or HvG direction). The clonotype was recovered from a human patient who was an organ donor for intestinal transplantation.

CDR3 region: CASSGTGSRHGELFF. The CDR3 bases are TGTGCCAGCAGTGGGACAGGGAGTCGACACGGGGAGCTGTTTTTT. This sequence joins TRBV2 and TRBJ2-2; 8 positions agree with TRBD1. The CDR3 covers 15 residues. The J segment lost 7 bases and the V segment lost 4 bases, leaving 8 bases of the junction unmatched. Germline V gives CDR1 SNHLY, CDR2 FYNNEI. The full variable domain, in which reference TRBV2 and TRBJ2-2 provide the parts outside the CDR3, is EPEVTQTPSHQVTQMGQEVILRCVPISNHLYFYWYRQILGQKVEFLVSFYNNEISEKSEIFDDQFSVERPDGSNFTLKIRSTKLEDSAMYFCASSGTGSRHGELFFGEGSRLTVL.